These T cell receptor beta chains were read from a single sample in a study of human T cells and chemical hapten exposure. MiXCR was run by TCRdb on the RACE reads, yielding one entry per CDR3 protein. The top ten hold 2% to 2.5% of the sample, which has 200,000 to 300,000 distinct CDR3 sequences, over 8% seen once. The sequencing here drew on whole blood, taken in connection with sensitization to the hapten diphenylcyclopropenone (DPC). These TCRs come from a woman between 40 and 55 years old with alopecia areata. Some clones in this sample may be carry-over from other donors' samples. CDR3s include the opening cysteine and the closing phenylalanine or tryptophan. A D gene is named only where the DNA matches it firmly. Some rows mark clone size as missing; the rest say once, few, many or name a class of expanded clone.

size,J,D,V,CDR3,DNA
many,TRBJ2-2,-,TRBV29-1,CSVLTDPNTGELFF,TGCAGCGTCTTAACAGACCCGAACACCGGGGAGCTGTTTTTT
-,TRBJ1-5,-,TRBV7-8,CASTPDRPNQPQHF,TGTGCCAGCACCCCAGACAGGCCTAATCAGCCCCAGCATTTT
many,TRBJ1-1,-,TRBV10-3,CAISETPGAEAFF,TGTGCCATCAGTGAGACGCCGGGGGCTGAAGCTTTCTTT
many,TRBJ2-7,-,TRBV7-2,CASSLATDSYEQYF,TGTGCCAGCAGCTTAGCTACGGACAGCTACGAGCAGTACTTC
-,TRBJ2-7,-,TRBV6-5,CASSKNLGEQYF,TGTGCCAGCAGTAAAAACCTCGGAGAGCAGTACTTC
-,TRBJ2-7,-,TRBV5-6,CASTRTTTYEQYF,TGTGCCAGCACTCGAACAACCACCTACGAGCAGTACTTC
-,TRBJ2-5,TRBD2,TRBV4-1,CASSAPASGRQTQYF,TGCGCCAGCAGCGCGCCCGCTAGCGGGAGACAGACCCAGTACTTC
-,TRBJ2-7,-,TRBV18,CASSPLDLRSSYEQYF,TGTGCCAGCTCACCCCTCGACCTTAGGAGCTCCTACGAGCAGTACTTC
-,TRBJ2-1,TRBD2,TRBV9,CASSAASGRAGEQFF,TGTGCCAGCAGCGCCGCTAGCGGGAGGGCCGGGGAGCAGTTCTTC
-,TRBJ1-5,-,TRBV7-9,CASSEGSGNQPQHF,TGTGCCAGCAGCGAAGGGTCGGGCAATCAGCCCCAGCATTTT
-,TRBJ2-7,-,TRBV20-1,CSASAQAYEQYF,TGCAGTGCTAGTGCACAGGCCTACGAGCAGTACTTC
-,TRBJ2-7,-,TRBV29-1,CSVLTPNSYEQYF,TGCAGCGTTCTGACCCCCAACTCCTACGAGCAGTACTTC
-,TRBJ2-1,-,TRBV9,CASSVAPGGAHEQFF,TGTGCCAGCAGCGTAGCCCCCGGGGGTGCCCATGAGCAGTTCTTC
few,TRBJ2-2,TRBD2,TRBV7-3,CASSPRTSGRARGELFF,TGTGCCAGCAGCCCACGGACTAGCGGGAGGGCCCGGGGGGAGCTGTTTTTT
many,TRBJ2-5,TRBD2,TRBV4-2,CASSPRGGALIQETQYF,TGTGCCAGCAGCCCCCGGGGAGGGGCCTTGATCCAAGAGACCCAGTACTTC
-,TRBJ2-7,TRBD1,TRBV28,CASEGQTKYEQYF,TGTGCCAGCGAGGGACAGACGAAATACGAGCAGTACTTC
few,TRBJ2-7,TRBD1,TRBV20-1,CSASGTGGSYEQYF,TGCAGTGCGAGTGGGACAGGGGGCTCCTACGAGCAGTACTTC
few,TRBJ2-1,-,TRBV28,CASVGGGASYNEQFF,TGTGCCAGCGTGGGAGGAGGTGCCTCCTACAATGAGCAGTTCTTC
-,TRBJ1-6,TRBD1,TRBV6-5,CATATGQSYNSPLHF,TGTGCCACCGCAACGGGACAGTCGTATAATTCACCCCTCCACTTT
many,TRBJ2-5,TRBD2,TRBV7-2,CASSPRTSGSPSQETQYF,TGTGCCAGCAGCCCCCGGACTAGCGGGAGTCCTTCCCAAGAGACCCAGTACTTC
few,TRBJ2-3,-,TRBV7-2,CASSHYWDTQYF,TGTGCCAGCAGCCACTATTGGGATACGCAGTATTTT
-,TRBJ2-7,-,TRBV6-2/TRBV6-3,CASSYPHGPSYEQYF,TGTGCCAGCAGTTACCCTCATGGCCCATCCTACGAGCAGTACTTC
few,TRBJ1-1,-,TRBV18,CASSPGEVITTEAFF,TGTGCCAGCTCACCTGGGGAGGTGATAACCACTGAAGCTTTCTTT
many,TRBJ2-6,-,TRBV7-8,CASRDTGRGANVLTF,TGTGCCAGCAGGGACACAGGGCGTGGGGCCAACGTCCTGACTTTC
-,TRBJ1-4,-,TRBV6-2/TRBV6-3,CASKWTAANEKLFF,TGTGCCAGCAAATGGACGGCGGCTAATGAAAAACTGTTTTTT
many,TRBJ2-7,-,TRBV5-1,CASSLVGGFDEQYF,TGCGCCAGCAGCTTGGTTGGAGGGTTTGACGAGCAGTACTTC
many,TRBJ1-5,-,TRBV7-3,CASRSPAPQKNQPQHF,TGTGCCAGCAGATCCCCGGCGCCCCAGAAAAATCAGCCCCAGCATTTT
-,TRBJ1-1,-,TRBV5-1,CASSWGGEGTEAFF,TGCGCCAGCAGCTGGGGAGGGGAAGGCACTGAAGCTTTCTTT
-,TRBJ2-1,-,TRBV6-2/TRBV6-3,CASSYSVREQFF,TGTGCCAGCAGTTACTCGGTACGTGAGCAGTTCTTC
-,TRBJ2-1,TRBD2,TRBV7-3,CASSLRLAGEWNEQFF,TGTGCCAGCAGCCTCCGACTAGCGGGAGAATGGAATGAGCAGTTCTTC
-,TRBJ1-3,-,TRBV4-2,CASSPYTGGTNTIYF,TGTGCCAGCAGCCCCTACACAGGAGGGACGAACACCATATATTTT
-,TRBJ2-7,TRBD1,TRBV20-1,CSARATRGQGTRYEQYF,TGCAGTGCTAGAGCTACCAGGGGACAGGGGACGAGGTACGAGCAGTACTTC
few,TRBJ2-3,TRBD2,TRBV2,CASSGASGDSTDTQYF,TGTGCCAGCAGTGGAGCTAGCGGAGATAGCACAGATACGCAGTATTTT
-,TRBJ2-1,TRBD2,TRBV9,CASSTLPGTSGNNEQFF,TGTGCCAGCAGCACACTTCCCGGGACTAGCGGGAACAATGAGCAGTTCTTC
few,TRBJ2-7,-,TRBV4-1,CASSQQTGAYEQYF,TGCGCCAGCAGCCAGCAGACAGGAGCCTACGAGCAGTACTTC
few,TRBJ1-1,-,TRBV7-9,CASSQKRMNTEAFF,TGTGCCAGCAGCCAAAAACGGATGAACACTGAAGCTTTCTTT
few,TRBJ2-6,TRBD2,TRBV7-9,CASSPGLTNSGANVLTF,TGTGCCAGCAGCCCGGGACTAACTAACTCTGGGGCCAACGTCCTGACTTTC
-,TRBJ2-7,-,TRBV7-2,CASSLVTRDYEQYF,TGTGCCAGCAGCTTAGTAACGCGGGACTACGAGCAGTACTTC
-,TRBJ1-1,-,TRBV6-2/TRBV6-3,CASAGTEAFF,TGTGCCAGCGCCGGGACTGAAGCTTTCTTT
-,TRBJ1-1,-,TRBV6-1,CASNGGLGEAFF,TGTGCCAGCAACGGGGGTCTGGGTGAAGCTTTCTTT
-,TRBJ1-5,-,TRBV4-3,CASSQVIGGQPQHF,TGCGCCAGCAGCCAAGTGATCGGGGGACAGCCCCAGCATTTT
many,TRBJ2-2,-,TRBV5-5,CASSLLPGAGTGELFF,TGTGCCAGCAGCTTGCTGCCGGGGGCAGGGACCGGGGAGCTGTTTTTT